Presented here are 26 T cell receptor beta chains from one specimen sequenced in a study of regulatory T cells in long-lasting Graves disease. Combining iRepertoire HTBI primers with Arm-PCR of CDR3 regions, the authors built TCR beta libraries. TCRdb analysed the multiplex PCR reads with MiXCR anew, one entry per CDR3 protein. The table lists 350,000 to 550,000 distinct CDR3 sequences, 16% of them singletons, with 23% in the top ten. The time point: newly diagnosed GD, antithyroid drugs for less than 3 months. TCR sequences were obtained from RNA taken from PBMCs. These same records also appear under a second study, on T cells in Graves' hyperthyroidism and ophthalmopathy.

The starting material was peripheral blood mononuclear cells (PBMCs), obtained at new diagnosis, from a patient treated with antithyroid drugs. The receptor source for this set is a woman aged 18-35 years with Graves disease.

The CDR3 loop is CASRTGGQGGSGNTIYF. CDR3 sequence (DNA): TGTGCCAGCCGAACAGGAGGGCAGGGGGGCTCTGGAAACACCATATATTTT. V usage is TRBV12-3 or TRBV12-4 and J usage is TRBJ1-3; 7 nucleotides line up with TRBD1. This CDR3 has 17 residues. Trimming removed 8 bases from V and 0 bases from J; junction bases left unmatched: 13.

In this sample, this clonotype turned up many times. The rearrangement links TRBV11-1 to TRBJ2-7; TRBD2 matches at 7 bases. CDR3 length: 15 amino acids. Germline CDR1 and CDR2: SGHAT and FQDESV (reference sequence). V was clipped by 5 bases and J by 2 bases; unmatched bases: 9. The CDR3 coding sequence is TGTGCCAGCAGCCTTTCTTCTAGCGGTGCCTACGAGCAGTACTTC. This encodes CASSLSSSGAYEQYF.

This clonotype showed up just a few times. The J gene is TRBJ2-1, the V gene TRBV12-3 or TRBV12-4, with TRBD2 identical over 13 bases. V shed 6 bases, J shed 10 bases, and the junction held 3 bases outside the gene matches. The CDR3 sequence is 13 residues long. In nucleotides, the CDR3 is TGTGCCAGCAGACTAGCGGGAGGGCCAGAGCAGTTCTTC. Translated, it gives CASRLAGGPEQFF.

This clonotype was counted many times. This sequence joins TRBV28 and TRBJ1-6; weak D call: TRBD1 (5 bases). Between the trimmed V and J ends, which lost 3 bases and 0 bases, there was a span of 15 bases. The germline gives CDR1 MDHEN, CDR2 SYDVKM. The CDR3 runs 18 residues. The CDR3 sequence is CASSFRRRGSSYNSPLHF. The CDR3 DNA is TGTGCCAGCAGTTTCCGTCGACGGGGGAGCTCCTATAATTCACCCCTCCACTTT.

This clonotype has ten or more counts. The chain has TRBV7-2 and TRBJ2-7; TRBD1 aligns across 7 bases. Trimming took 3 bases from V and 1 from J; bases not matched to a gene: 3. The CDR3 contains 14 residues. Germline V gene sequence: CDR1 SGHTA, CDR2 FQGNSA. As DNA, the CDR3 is TGTGCCAGCAGCTTGGCGGACAGGTCCTACGAGCAGTACTTC. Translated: CASSLADRSYEQYF.

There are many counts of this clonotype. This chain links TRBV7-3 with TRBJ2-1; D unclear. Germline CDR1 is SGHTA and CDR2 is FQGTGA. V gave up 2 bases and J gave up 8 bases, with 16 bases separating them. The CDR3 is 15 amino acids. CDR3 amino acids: CASSLEFALLDEQFF. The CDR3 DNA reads TGTGCCAGCAGCTTAGAATTCGCACTATTAGATGAGCAGTTCTTC.

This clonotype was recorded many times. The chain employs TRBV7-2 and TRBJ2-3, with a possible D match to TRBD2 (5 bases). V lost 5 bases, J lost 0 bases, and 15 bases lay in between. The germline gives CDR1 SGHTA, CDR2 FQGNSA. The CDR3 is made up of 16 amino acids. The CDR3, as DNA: TGTGCCAGCAGCCTAACGGCGGGCCCTAGCACAGATACGCAGTATTTT. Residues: CASSLTAGPSTDTQYF.

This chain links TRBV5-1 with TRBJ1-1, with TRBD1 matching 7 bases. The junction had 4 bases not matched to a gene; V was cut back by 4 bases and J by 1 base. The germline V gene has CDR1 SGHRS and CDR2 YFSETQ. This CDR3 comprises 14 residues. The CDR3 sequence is CASSGRQGNTEAFF. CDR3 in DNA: TGCGCCAGCAGCGGACGACAGGGGAACACTGAAGCTTTCTTT. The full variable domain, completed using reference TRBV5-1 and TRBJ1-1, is KAGVTQTPRYLIKTRGQQVTLSCSPISGHRSVSWYQQTPGQGLQFLFEYFSETQRNKGNFPGRFSGRQFSNSRSEMNVSTLELGDSALYLCASSGRQGNTEAFFGQGTRLTVV.

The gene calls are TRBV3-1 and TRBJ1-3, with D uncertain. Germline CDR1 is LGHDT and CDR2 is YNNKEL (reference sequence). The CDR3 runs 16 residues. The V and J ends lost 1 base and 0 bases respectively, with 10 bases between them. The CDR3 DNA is TGTGCCAGCAGCCAAGTGTGGGCCAACTCTGGAAACACCATATATTTT. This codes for CASSQVWANSGNTIYF.

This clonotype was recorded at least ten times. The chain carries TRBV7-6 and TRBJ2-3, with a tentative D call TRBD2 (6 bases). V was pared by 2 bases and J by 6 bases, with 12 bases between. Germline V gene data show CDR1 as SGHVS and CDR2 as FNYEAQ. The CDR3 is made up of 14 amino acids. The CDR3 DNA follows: TGTGCCAGCAGCTTATACACTAGCTACGATACGCAGTATTTT. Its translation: CASSLYTSYDTQYF.

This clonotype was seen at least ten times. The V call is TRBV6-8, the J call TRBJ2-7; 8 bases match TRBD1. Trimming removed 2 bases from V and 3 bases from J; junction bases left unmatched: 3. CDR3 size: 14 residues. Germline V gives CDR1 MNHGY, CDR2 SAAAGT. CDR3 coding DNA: TGTGCCAGCAGTTACAAACAGGGGGACTACGAGCAGTACTTC. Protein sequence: CASSYKQGDYEQYF.

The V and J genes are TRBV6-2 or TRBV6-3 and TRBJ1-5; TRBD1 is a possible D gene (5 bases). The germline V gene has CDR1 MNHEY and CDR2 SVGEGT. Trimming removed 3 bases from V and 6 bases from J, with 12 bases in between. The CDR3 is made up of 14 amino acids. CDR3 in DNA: TGTGCCAGCAGTTATTCCGGGGGAGTTCAGCCCCAGCATTTT. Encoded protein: CASSYSGGVQPQHF.

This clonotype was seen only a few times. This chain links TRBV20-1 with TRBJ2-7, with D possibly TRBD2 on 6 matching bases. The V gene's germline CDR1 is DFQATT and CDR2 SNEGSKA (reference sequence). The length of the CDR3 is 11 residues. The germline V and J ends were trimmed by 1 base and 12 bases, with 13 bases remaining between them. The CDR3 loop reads CSARGERAPYF. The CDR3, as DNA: TGCAGTGCTAGAGGCGAGCGGGCCCCGTACTTC.

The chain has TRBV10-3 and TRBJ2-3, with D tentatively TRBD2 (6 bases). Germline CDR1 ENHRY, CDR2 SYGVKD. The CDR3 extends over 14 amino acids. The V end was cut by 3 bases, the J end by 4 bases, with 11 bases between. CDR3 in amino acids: CAISDAGPADTQYF. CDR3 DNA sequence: TGTGCCATCAGTGACGCGGGACCGGCAGATACGCAGTATTTT.

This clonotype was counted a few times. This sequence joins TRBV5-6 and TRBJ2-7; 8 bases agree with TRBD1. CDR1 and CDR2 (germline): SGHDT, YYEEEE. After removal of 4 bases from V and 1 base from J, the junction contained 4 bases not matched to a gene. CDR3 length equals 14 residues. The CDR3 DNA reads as TGTGCCAGCAGCGGGACAGGCCTATCCTACGAGCAGTACTTC. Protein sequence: CASSGTGLSYEQYF.

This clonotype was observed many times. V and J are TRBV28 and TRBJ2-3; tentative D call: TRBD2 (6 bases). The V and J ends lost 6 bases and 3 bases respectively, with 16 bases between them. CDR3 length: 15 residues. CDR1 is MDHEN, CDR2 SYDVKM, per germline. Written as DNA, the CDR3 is TGTGCCAGCAGGCCCGGAGGGTCGTGGACAGATACGCAGTATTTT. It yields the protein CASRPGGSWTDTQYF.

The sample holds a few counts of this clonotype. The CDR3: CSAPPGRPEKTQYF. CDR3 DNA sequence: TGCAGTGCTCCACCGGGCCGTCCAGAGAAGACCCAGTACTTC. The chain links TRBV20-1 to TRBJ2-5, with no clear D. Trimming took off 5 bases at V and 6 bases at J, with 19 bases between the two ends. Per germline, CDR1 DFQATT and CDR2 SNEGSKA (reference sequence). This CDR3 is built from 14 residues.

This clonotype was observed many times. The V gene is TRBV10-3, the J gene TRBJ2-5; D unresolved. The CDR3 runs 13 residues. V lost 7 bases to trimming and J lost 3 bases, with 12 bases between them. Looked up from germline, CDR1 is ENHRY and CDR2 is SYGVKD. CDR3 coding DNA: TGTGCCATCAAGACACATGGGGAAGAGACCCAGTACTTC. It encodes CAIKTHGEETQYF.

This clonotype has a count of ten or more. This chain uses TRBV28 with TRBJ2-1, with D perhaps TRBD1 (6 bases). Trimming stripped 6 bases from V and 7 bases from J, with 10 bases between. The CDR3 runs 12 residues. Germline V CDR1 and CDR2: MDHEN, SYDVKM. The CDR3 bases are TGTGCCAGCAGCAACAGGGTTAATGAGCAGTTCTTC. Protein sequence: CASSNRVNEQFF.

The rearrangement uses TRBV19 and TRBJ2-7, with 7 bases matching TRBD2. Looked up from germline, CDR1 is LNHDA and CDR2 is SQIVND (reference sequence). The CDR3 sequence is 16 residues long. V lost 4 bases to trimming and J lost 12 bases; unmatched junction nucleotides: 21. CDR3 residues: CASSTIGARESTTRYF. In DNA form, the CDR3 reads TGTGCCAGTAGTACCATCGGGGCGCGGGAGTCTACAACCCGGTACTTC.

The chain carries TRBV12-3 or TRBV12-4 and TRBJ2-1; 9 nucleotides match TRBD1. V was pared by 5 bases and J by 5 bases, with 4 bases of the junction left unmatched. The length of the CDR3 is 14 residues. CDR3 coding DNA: TGTGCCAGCAGTGACAGGGGGTCCAACAATGAGCAGTTCTTC. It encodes CASSDRGSNNEQFF.

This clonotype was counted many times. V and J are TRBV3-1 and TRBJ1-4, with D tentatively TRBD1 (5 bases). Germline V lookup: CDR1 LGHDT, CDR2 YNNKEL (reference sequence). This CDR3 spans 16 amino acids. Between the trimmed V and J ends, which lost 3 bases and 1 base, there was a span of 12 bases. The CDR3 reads CASSHHRGGTNEKLFF. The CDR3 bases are TGTGCCAGCAGCCATCACCGGGGGGGAACTAATGAAAAACTGTTTTTT.

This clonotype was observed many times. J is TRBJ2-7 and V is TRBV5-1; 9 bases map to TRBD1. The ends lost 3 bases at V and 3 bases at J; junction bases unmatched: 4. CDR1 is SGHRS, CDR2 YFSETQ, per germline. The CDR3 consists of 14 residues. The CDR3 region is CASSWTGADYEQYF. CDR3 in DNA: TGCGCCAGCAGCTGGACAGGGGCGGACTACGAGCAGTACTTC.

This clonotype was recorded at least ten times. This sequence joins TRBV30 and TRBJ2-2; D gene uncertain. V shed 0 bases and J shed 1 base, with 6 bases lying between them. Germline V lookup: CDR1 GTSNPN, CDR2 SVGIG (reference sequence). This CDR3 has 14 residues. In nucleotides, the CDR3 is TGTGCCTGGAGTGTGGCCCTGAACACCGGGGAGCTGTTTTTT. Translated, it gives CAWSVALNTGELFF. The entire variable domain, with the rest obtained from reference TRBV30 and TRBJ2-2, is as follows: SQTIHQWPATLVQPVGSPLSLECTVEGTSNPNLYWYRQAAGRGLQLLFYSVGIGQISSEVPQNLSASRPQDRQFILSSKKLLLSDSGFYLCAWSVALNTGELFFGEGSRLTVL.

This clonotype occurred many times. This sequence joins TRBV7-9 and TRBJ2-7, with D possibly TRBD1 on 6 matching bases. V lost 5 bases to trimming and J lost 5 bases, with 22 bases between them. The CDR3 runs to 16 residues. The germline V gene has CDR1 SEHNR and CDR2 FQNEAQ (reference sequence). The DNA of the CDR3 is TGTGCCAGCAGCCAGGGTTGGGGGCGCAGCTGGGACGAGCAGTACTTC. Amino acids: CASSQGWGRSWDEQYF.

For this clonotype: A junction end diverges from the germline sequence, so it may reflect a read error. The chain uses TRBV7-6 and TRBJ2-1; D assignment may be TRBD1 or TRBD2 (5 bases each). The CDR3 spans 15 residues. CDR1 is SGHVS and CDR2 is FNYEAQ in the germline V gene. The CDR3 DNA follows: TGTACCAGCAGCTTAGGGGACCATCCTGGGGATGAGCAGTTCTTC. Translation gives CTSSLGDHPGDEQFF.